A selection of T cell receptor beta chains follows, all from one sample in a study of cytomegalovirus exposure and HLA in healthy donors. The data were produced by immunoSEQ multiplex PCR, yet TCRdb's version contains in-frame clones alone and is incomplete. The top ten clones hold roughly a sixth of a sample with more than 200,000 clones, 60% to 85% of them seen once. The sequencing sample was made of PBMCs. The receptors were gathered from a middle-aged man in good health and CMV-seronegative. CDR3s include the opening cysteine and the closing phenylalanine or tryptophan. D genes are given only for firm matches. Where a row states a size, it is once, few, many or the class of an expanded clone; other rows omit it.

TRBV18,once,TRBJ1-1,-,TGTGCCAGCTCACCAGAGGGCAGAATGAAAACTGAAGCTTTCTTT,CASSPEGRMKTEAFF
TRBV7-9,-,TRBJ1-3,-,TGTGCCAGCAGCTTAAGAGCCGTTAGCTCTGGAAACACCATATATTTT,CASSLRAVSSGNTIYF
TRBV13,-,TRBJ2-3,-,TGTGCCAGCAGCCGACAGGCTAGCACAGATACGCAGTATTTT,CASSRQASTDTQYF
TRBV6-1,-,TRBJ2-7,-,TGTGCCAGCAGTGAAGCTTTTTCGGTCCACTACGAGCAGTACTTC,CASSEAFSVHYEQYF
TRBV9,-,TRBJ1-4,-,TGTGCCAGCAGCGCCCAGGGGTCTAATGAAAAACTGTTTTTT,CASSAQGSNEKLFF
TRBV4-1,-,TRBJ2-7,TRBD2,TGCGCCAGCAGCCAAGATGGGACTAGCGGGGGTTCCTACGAGCAGTACTTC,CASSQDGTSGGSYEQYF
TRBV10-3,-,TRBJ2-7,TRBD2,TGTGCCATCAGGAGCCCGGGACTAGCGGGAGACGAGCAGTACTTC,CAIRSPGLAGDEQYF
TRBV6-6,-,TRBJ2-5,TRBD2,TGTGCCAGCAGTTACCCTCCGGCGGGGGGGCAAGGGACCCAGTACTTC,CASSYPPAGGQGTQYF
TRBV7-9,-,TRBJ1-2,-,TGTGCCAGCAGCTTATTGAACGTGGCGGACAATGGCTACACCTTC,CASSLLNVADNGYTF
TRBV7-3,-,TRBJ2-2,-,TGTGCCAGCAGCTTACGGGTTGGCGAGCTGTTTTTT,CASSLRVGELFF
TRBV5-4,-,TRBJ2-7,TRBD2,TGTGCCAGCAGCTTCCCAAAAGCGGGATCGGCTAACGAGCAGTACTTC,CASSFPKAGSANEQYF
TRBV5-3,-,TRBJ2-2,TRBD2,TGTGCCGCCGGACGGGGGGGCACCGGGGAGCTGTTTTTT,CAAGRGGTGELFF
TRBV19,-,TRBJ2-7,-,TGTGCCAGTAGTATTGGGCAGGGGGGTCGAATTGAGCAGTACTTC,CASSIGQGGRIEQYF
TRBV7-7,-,TRBJ2-5,-,TGTGCCAGCAGCCCGGCCCGGGGAGAGACCCAGTACTTC,CASSPARGETQYF
TRBV5-6,once,TRBJ2-3,TRBD1,TGTGCCAGCAGCTTGGGGACAGGGGGCGTCACAGATACGCAGTATTTT,CASSLGTGGVTDTQYF
TRBV30,-,TRBJ2-7,-,TGTGCCTGGAGTCTAGGGGCAGGGAGGTACGAGCAGTACTTC,CAWSLGAGRYEQYF
TRBV6-4,few,TRBJ2-1,TRBD2,TGTGCCAGCAGTGACTCAGCGGGGGGCTACAATGAGCAGTTCTTC,CASSDSAGGYNEQFF
TRBV27,-,TRBJ2-4,-,TGTGCCAGCAGTTTATATGCGGGGACTGGATTAGCCAAAAACATTCAGTACTTC,CASSLYAGTGLAKNIQYF
TRBV7-9,-,TRBJ1-1,-,TGTGCCAGCAGCTCGTACTTTGAAGCTTTCTTT,CASSSYFEAFF
TRBV19,-,TRBJ1-5,-,TGTGCCAGTAGTATAGTAGGGGGCAATCAGCCCCAGCATTTT,CASSIVGGNQPQHF
TRBV6-4,-,TRBJ2-1,TRBD1,TGTGCCAGCGGTAAGGGACAGGGAAGTTTTAATGAGCAGTTCTTC,CASGKGQGSFNEQFF
TRBV7-2,-,TRBJ1-1,TRBD1,TGTGCCAGCAGCTTATACCTCCCGGGACAGGGAACCACTGAAGCTTTCTTT,CASSLYLPGQGTTEAFF
TRBV5-1,-,TRBJ1-4,-,TGCGCCAGCAGCGTAGAGGGCGGTGAAAAACTGTTTTTT,CASSVEGGEKLFF
TRBV9,-,TRBJ1-1,TRBD1,TGTGCCAGCAGCCCTCGGACAGGGGTGGACACTGAAGCTTTCTTT,CASSPRTGVDTEAFF
TRBV30,-,TRBJ1-6,TRBD1,TGTGCCTGGAGTTCTTTAACAGGGGGCCGAGGTTCACCCCTCCACTTT,CAWSSLTGGRGSPLHF
TRBV5-8,-,TRBJ2-7,-,TGTGCGACGGAGAGCTCCTACGAGCAGTACTTC,CATESSYEQYF
TRBV4-3,-,TRBJ1-4,-,TGCGCCAGCAGCCGTCAAACTAATGAAAAACTGTTTTTT,CASSRQTNEKLFF
TRBV28,-,TRBJ2-5,-,TGTGCCAGCAGTTTCATCCTCGGGGGACGAGAGACCCAGTACTTC,CASSFILGGRETQYF
TRBV19,-,TRBJ1-1,TRBD1,TGTGCCAGTAGTATATTGAGGGTGACAGGGGGCTGGAACACTGAAGCTTTCTTT,CASSILRVTGGWNTEAFF
TRBV5-6,-,TRBJ2-2,TRBD1,TGTGCCAGCAGTCCCGGGACAGCGAACACCGGGGAGCTGTTTTTT,CASSPGTANTGELFF
TRBV9,-,TRBJ1-3,-,TGTGCCAGCAGTCTCAGGGCGCAGGACACCATATATTTT,CASSLRAQDTIYF
TRBV25-1,-,TRBJ1-1,TRBD1,TGTGCCAGCAGTGGGGGACAGGGGGGCACTGAAGCTTTCTTT,CASSGGQGGTEAFF
TRBV5-4,-,TRBJ2-5,-,TGTGCCAGCAGCCCCCCTGGGCGGGCCATTCAAGAGACCCAGTACTTC,CASSPPGRAIQETQYF
TRBV7-8,few,TRBJ2-7,TRBD1,TGTGCCAGCAGCCGGACGACAGGGCCAGGGTCCGAGCAGTACTTC,CASSRTTGPGSEQYF
TRBV19,-,TRBJ2-2,TRBD1,TGTGCCAGTATCCAGGGACAGGGGGCGTACACCGGGGAGCTGTTTTTT,CASIQGQGAYTGELFF
TRBV4-1,-,TRBJ2-7,TRBD1,TGCGCCAGCAGCCTCCTCAGGACAGGGCCAGGCGAGCAGTACTTC,CASSLLRTGPGEQYF
TRBV7-2,-,TRBJ2-3,TRBD1,TGTGCCAGCAGCTTCACCGGGACAGCTATAACCACAGATACGCAGTATTTT,CASSFTGTAITTDTQYF
TRBV9,-,TRBJ2-7,-,TGTGCCAGCAGCGGGGCAGGGGCCCCCTACGAGCAGTACTTC,CASSGAGAPYEQYF
TRBV12-5,-,TRBJ1-6,-,TGTGCTAGTGCTCGGACAGTCGCTGGCCTCCACTTT,CASARTVAGLHF
TRBV6-5,-,TRBJ1-6,-,TGTGCCAGCAGTGGCTTCCCTTCCTATAATTCACCCCTCCACTTT,CASSGFPSYNSPLHF
TRBV11-2,-,TRBJ2-3,-,TGTGCCAGCAGCTTTAGCGGGACAGCCACAGATACGCAGTATTTT,CASSFSGTATDTQYF
TRBV10-3,-,TRBJ1-5,-,TGTGCCATCAGTGAGTCTGCCGCTGCGTATAGCAATCAGCCCCAGCATTTT,CAISESAAAYSNQPQHF
TRBV18,-,TRBJ1-4,TRBD1,TGTGCCAGCTCACCGGGACAGCCCAGGAAACTGTTTTTT,CASSPGQPRKLFF
TRBV11-3,-,TRBJ2-7,-,TGTGCCAGCAGCCCCGGGGGTTCCTACGAGCAGTACTTC,CASSPGGSYEQYF
TRBV7-9,-,TRBJ1-1,-,TGTGCCAGCAGCCCCCAACAGGGAAACACTGAAGCTTTCTTT,CASSPQQGNTEAFF
TRBV7-9,-,TRBJ2-1,-,TGTTCCAGCAGCTTAGAGGCAGGGCAAGGATTCTTC,CSSSLEAGQGFF
TRBV28,-,TRBJ1-4,-,TGTGCCAGCAGCCGGGGGGGGTTTAATGAAAAACTGTTTTTT,CASSRGGFNEKLFF
TRBV4-1,once,TRBJ2-7,TRBD1,TGCGCCAGCAGCCACTTCCGAGGGGGCCACTACGAGCAGTACTTC,CASSHFRGGHYEQYF
TRBV9,-,TRBJ1-2,-,TGTGCCAGCAGCCTCGGGGTTTACTATGGCTACACCTTC,CASSLGVYYGYTF
TRBV12-5,-,TRBJ1-6,-,TGTGCTAGTGGTTTCAGGGGCGGTAATAATTCACCCCTCCACTTT,CASGFRGGNNSPLHF
TRBV7-2,-,TRBJ2-1,-,TGTGCCAGCAGCCCTGGTTGGACGAGGGAGGATGAGCAGTTCTTC,CASSPGWTREDEQFF
TRBV29-1,-,TRBJ2-1,TRBD2,TGCAGCGTTGAACTACTAGCGGATAATGAGCAGTTCTTC,CSVELLADNEQFF
TRBV7-9,few,TRBJ2-1,TRBD2,TGTGCCAGCAGCTCGCCTAGCGGGGGGTACAATGAGCAGTTCTTC,CASSSPSGGYNEQFF
TRBV28,once,TRBJ2-5,TRBD1,TGTGCCAGCAGTTCCTTAGACAGGGGTTGGGAGACCCAGTACTTC,CASSSLDRGWETQYF
TRBV4-2,-,TRBJ2-1,TRBD2,TGTGCCAGCAGCCAGGCTGCGGGGGGGCTTTACAATGAGCAGTTCTTC,CASSQAAGGLYNEQFF
TRBV13,-,TRBJ2-3,-,TGTGCCAGCAGCACTCAACGGGGGGGACAGGGACCTCCAACCGATACGCAGTATTTT,CASSTQRGGQGPPTDTQYF
TRBV6-5,once,TRBJ1-2,TRBD1,TGTGCCAGCAGACAGGGGGCGGGAGGCTACACCTTC,CASRQGAGGYTF
TRBV5-6,-,TRBJ2-5,TRBD1,TGTGCCAGCAGCCCGGACAGGGTTGAGACCCAGTACTTC,CASSPDRVETQYF
TRBV30,-,TRBJ2-7,TRBD1,TGTGCCTGGAATCCCGCGGACAGGTACAACTACGAGCAGTACTTC,CAWNPADRYNYEQYF
TRBV10-3,-,TRBJ2-2,TRBD2,TGTGCCATCAGTGAACCTCGACTAGCGGGAGACCCCGGGGAGCTGTTTTTT,CAISEPRLAGDPGELFF